The rows below give T cell receptor beta chains drawn from one sample of a study of cytomegalovirus exposure and HLA in healthy donors. Clones were sequenced by immunoSEQ multiplex PCR, and TCRdb holds only the in-frame ones, with some missing. This table holds 70,000 to 90,000 clones, 60% to 75% found once. Sequenced: PBMCs. The receptors come from a man between 40 and 49 years old in good health and CMV-seropositive. CDR3s include the opening cysteine and the closing phenylalanine or tryptophan. A D gene is named only where the DNA matches it firmly. Expanded clones get a size class; other rows say once, few or many, or leave the size out.

abundance,j_gene,v_gene,d_gene,CDR3aa,CDR3nt
NA,TRBJ2-1,TRBV7-2,NA,CASSQGGSYNEQFF,TGTGCCAGCAGTCAAGGCGGGTCCTACAATGAGCAGTTCTTC
NA,TRBJ2-1,TRBV6-1,NA,CASSEVGLGRQFF,TGTGCCAGCAGTGAAGTGGGACTGGGGCGACAGTTCTTC
NA,TRBJ2-5,TRBV13,TRBD1,CASSARDRGETQYF,TGTGCCAGCAGCGCCCGGGACAGGGGAGAGACCCAGTACTTC
NA,TRBJ2-7,TRBV4-1,NA,CASSQELWTAREQYF,TGCGCCAGCAGCCAAGAACTATGGACAGCCCGCGAGCAGTACTTC
NA,TRBJ2-7,TRBV20-1,NA,CSATKDSLTYF,TGCAGTGCGACAAAGGACAGCCTTACCTACTTC
NA,TRBJ2-3,TRBV5-4,NA,CASSSPLGGSTDTQYF,TGTGCCAGCAGCTCGCCTTTGGGGGGTAGCACAGATACGCAGTATTTT
NA,TRBJ2-5,TRBV10-3,TRBD1,CAIRGDRGQETQYF,TGTGCCATCAGGGGGGACAGGGGGCAAGAGACCCAGTACTTC
NA,TRBJ1-5,TRBV28,NA,CASIFNRGGGQPQHF,TGTGCCAGCATCTTCAACCGCGGGGGGGGTCAGCCCCAGCATTTT
NA,TRBJ2-7,TRBV7-9,TRBD1,CASSPLGTGRTEQYF,TGTGCCAGCAGCCCTCTTGGGACAGGACGGACCGAGCAGTACTTC
NA,TRBJ2-2,TRBV9,TRBD2,CASSLGLAGTGELFF,TGTGCCAGCAGCCTGGGACTAGCGGGGACCGGGGAGCTGTTTTTT
NA,TRBJ1-5,TRBV28,NA,CASRLPGDIQPQHF,TGTGCCAGCAGGCTACCGGGGGATATTCAGCCCCAGCATTTT
NA,TRBJ1-2,TRBV10-1,NA,CASSEFSTEHYGYTF,TGCGCCAGCAGTGAATTCTCTACGGAGCACTATGGCTACACCTTC
few,TRBJ2-7,TRBV13,TRBD1,CASSLEGTGGNEQYF,TGTGCCAGCAGCTTAGAGGGGACAGGGGGCAACGAGCAGTACTTC
NA,TRBJ1-1,TRBV4-2,TRBD1,CASSQDFRDRGMNTEAFF,TGTGCCAGCAGCCAAGATTTTAGGGACAGGGGAATGAACACTGAAGCTTTCTTT
NA,TRBJ1-2,TRBV7-2,NA,CASSLAPTDYGYTF,TGTGCCAGCAGCTTAGCGCCTACGGACTATGGCTACACCTTC
many,TRBJ1-2,TRBV28,TRBD1,CASKTTIDRGPSYGYTF,TGTGCCAGCAAAACCACAATAGACAGGGGGCCTTCCTATGGCTACACCTTC
NA,TRBJ2-7,TRBV4-1,NA,CASSPQGFGYEQYF,TGCGCCAGCAGCCCCCAGGGGTTCGGCTACGAGCAGTACTTC